Listed here are 5 T cell receptor beta chains from one sample, sequenced in a study of identical twins. Using its own MiXCR run on the 5' RACE reads, TCRdb lists one record per CDR3 protein. Counted here are approximately 1.8 million distinct CDR3 sequences, under 35% occurring once; the ten biggest clones make up 0.25% to 0.3%. Sample: cord blood. The receptors shown here come from a newborn girl in good health.

This clonotype has only a few counts. The rearrangement joins TRBV5-1 to TRBJ2-7; TRBD2 might be the D (6 bases). The last part of the DNA fits TRBJ2-5 better; the J call may be wrong. This CDR3 contains 13 residues. Germline V gene sequence: CDR1 SGHRS, CDR2 YFSETQ. The CDR3 loop reads CASSSDGGETQYF. In DNA, the CDR3 is TGCGCCAGCAGCTCGGACGGAGGGGAGACCCAGTACTTC.

This clonotype was recorded only once. The chain joins TRBV9 to TRBJ2-5; no definite D call. Between the trimmed V and J ends, which lost 0 bases and 11 bases, there was a span of 17 bases. CDR1 is SGDLS and CDR2 is YYNGEE in the germline V gene. The CDR3 consists of 14 residues. CDR3 coding DNA: TGTGCCAGCAGCGTAGTTAATTCACTGAATGAGCAGTACTTC. Translating it yields CASSVVNSLNEQYF.

This rearrangement joins TRBV20-1 to TRBJ2-3; 8 bases map to TRBD2. V gave up 1 base and J gave up 5 bases; unmatched junction bases: 5. The CDR3 has 14 amino acids. Germline values: CDR1 DFQATT, CDR2 SNEGSKA (reference sequence). The CDR3, as DNA: TGCAGTGCTAGAGCCGGGACTAGAGTAGATACGCAGTATTTT. Amino acid sequence: CSARAGTRVDTQYF.

This clonotype has more than one count but fewer than ten. The chain links TRBV6-1 to TRBJ1-1; D remains ambiguous. The V end was cut by 7 bases, the J end by 0 bases, with 12 bases between. Germline CDR1 reads MNHNS; CDR2 reads SASEGT. The CDR3 loop spans 14 amino acids. CDR3 bases: TGTGCCAGCATTCGATCAGAAATGAACACTGAAGCTTTCTTT. This sequence encodes CASIRSEMNTEAFF.

This clonotype has just a few counts. The chain is built from TRBV15 and TRBJ1-5; D call uncertain. V lost 2 bases, J lost 7 bases, and 9 bases lay in between. The germline V gene has CDR1 LNHNV and CDR2 YYDKDF (reference sequence). The CDR3 has 13 amino acids. The CDR3 protein is CATSRHPVQPQHF. The CDR3 region has the DNA TGTGCCACCAGCAGACACCCCGTACAGCCCCAGCATTTT.